The rows below give T cell receptor beta chains drawn from one sample of a study of blood T cell repertoires in COVID-19. Clones were read by immunoSEQ multiplex PCR, and TCRdb kept only the in-frame ones, dropping some. The sample includes some 43,000 clones, about 80% of them seen just once. Sequencing input: peripheral blood. The receptors shown here come from a woman in her sixties with acute or convalescent COVID-19. Both conserved end residues are part of each CDR3. D genes are given only for firm matches. Expanded clones get a size class; other rows say once, few or many, or leave the size out.

D gene	V gene	clone size	J gene	CDR3 protein	CDR3 DNA
-	TRBV10-3	-	TRBJ1-6	CAISESKGVSSYNSPLHF	TGTGCCATCAGTGAGTCGAAAGGGGTGTCTTCCTATAATTCACCCCTCCACTTT
TRBD2	TRBV5-6	-	TRBJ2-3	CASSRSGGTSTDTQYF	TGTGCCAGCAGCCGTAGCGGGGGCACTAGCACAGATACGCAGTATTTT
-	TRBV27	once	TRBJ2-7	CASSMTGREQYF	TGTGCCAGCAGTATGACAGGTCGCGAGCAGTACTTC
-	TRBV6-2/TRBV6-3	-	TRBJ2-3	CASSYWEGAQYF	TGTGCCAGCAGTTACTGGGAAGGGGCGCAGTATTTT
-	TRBV2	-	TRBJ2-7	CASSEIADSGTYEQYF	TGTGCCAGCAGTGAAATTGCGGACAGTGGAACCTACGAGCAGTACTTC
TRBD1	TRBV24-1	-	TRBJ2-2	CATSDFSGQGFGELFF	TGTGCCACCAGTGATTTTTCGGGACAGGGGTTCGGGGAGCTGTTTTTT
-	TRBV7-2	-	TRBJ1-1	CASSLGGGWTEAFF	TGTGCCAGCAGCCTAGGGGGGGGCTGGACTGAAGCTTTCTTT
-	TRBV27	-	TRBJ2-7	CASRKDTGHGFSEQYF	TGTGCCAGCAGAAAGGATACAGGCCATGGGTTTTCCGAGCAGTACTTC
TRBD2	TRBV11-2	-	TRBJ2-7	CASSLEVGTTYGQYF	TGTGCCAGCAGCTTAGAGGTGGGGACTACCTACGGACAGTACTTC
TRBD1	TRBV7-9	-	TRBJ2-3	CASSLATGGADTQYF	TGTGCCAGCAGCTTAGCTACAGGGGGAGCAGATACGCAGTATTTT
-	TRBV5-1	-	TRBJ1-4	CASGSGQNEKLFF	TGCGCCAGCGGCTCGGGACAAAATGAAAAACTGTTTTTT
-	TRBV5-5	-	TRBJ2-2	CASSSGTSNTGELFF	TGTGCCAGCAGCTCCGGGACATCTAACACCGGGGAGCTGTTTTTT
TRBD1	TRBV11-2	-	TRBJ1-2	CASSLTGQDYGYTF	TGTGCCAGCAGCCTCACCGGACAGGACTATGGCTACACCTTC
-	TRBV15	few	TRBJ2-6	CATSTSKTGSSGANVLTF	TGTGCCACCAGCACCTCCAAGACAGGTAGCTCTGGGGCCAACGTCCTGACTTTC
TRBD2	TRBV6-1	-	TRBJ2-3	CASSELSSGATDTQYF	TGTGCCAGCAGTGAATTATCTAGCGGGGCCACAGATACGCAGTATTTT
-	TRBV15	once	TRBJ2-1	CATSSDVAGPYNEQFF	TGTGCCACCAGCAGTGACGTGGCAGGGCCTTACAATGAGCAGTTCTTC
-	TRBV6-1	-	TRBJ2-7	CASSEPTGSYEQYF	TGTGCCAGCAGTGAACCAACAGGGAGCTACGAGCAGTACTTC
-	TRBV30	once	TRBJ1-2	CAWTKTFGYTF	TGTGCCTGGACCAAGACTTTTGGCTACACCTTC
-	TRBV5-1	-	TRBJ2-1	CASTGYNEQFF	TGCGCCAGTACAGGTTACAATGAGCAGTTCTTC
-	TRBV29-1	once	TRBJ1-5	CSVEYERGNQPQHF	TGCAGCGTTGAGTACGAGAGAGGCAATCAGCCCCAGCATTTT
-	TRBV5-6	-	TRBJ1-3	CASSSTGSGNTIYF	TGTGCCAGCAGCTCGACGGGCTCTGGAAACACCATATATTTT
TRBD1	TRBV18	-	TRBJ1-5	CASSPRTGGNQPQHF	TGTGCCAGCTCACCACGGACAGGGGGCAATCAGCCCCAGCATTTT
TRBD2	TRBV3-1/TRBV3-2	few	TRBJ2-1	CASSRGRGTTYNEQFF	TGTGCCAGCAGCCGTGGGAGGGGAACGACTTACAATGAGCAGTTCTTC
-	TRBV19	-	TRBJ1-4	CASSKLGHATNEKLFF	TGTGCCAGTAGCAAATTAGGACACGCAACTAATGAAAAACTGTTTTTT
TRBD1	TRBV5-5	-	TRBJ1-1	CASSLPQGILTEAFF	TGTGCCAGCAGTTTGCCACAGGGGATTCTCACTGAAGCTTTCTTT
TRBD1	TRBV19	-	TRBJ1-2	CASSTPGTGLYGYTF	TGTGCCAGTAGTACCCCCGGGACAGGACTCTATGGCTACACCTTC
-	TRBV7-9	-	TRBJ2-7	CASSFDPGKGPYEQYF	TGTGCCAGCAGCTTCGATCCAGGCAAAGGTCCCTACGAGCAGTACTTC
TRBD1	TRBV5-1	-	TRBJ2-7	CASSRGQVSDEQYF	TGCGCCAGCAGCCGAGGACAGGTAAGCGACGAGCAGTACTTC
-	TRBV5-4	-	TRBJ1-1	CASSSQGFDTEAFF	TGTGCCAGCAGCTCACAGGGATTTGACACTGAAGCTTTCTTT
TRBD1	TRBV27	-	TRBJ2-7	CASRQGVSYEQYF	TGTGCCAGCAGGCAGGGGGTTTCCTACGAGCAGTACTTC
TRBD1	TRBV25-1	-	TRBJ1-2	CASSGTGGNLPYGYTF	TGTGCCAGCAGCGGGACAGGGGGCAATCTTCCCTATGGCTACACCTTC
-	TRBV2	-	TRBJ1-2	CASRLDDTNYGYTF	TGTGCCAGCAGACTCGACGACACCAACTATGGCTACACCTTC
-	TRBV9	-	TRBJ2-7	CASQLSRVAYEQYF	TGTGCCAGCCAGTTATCCCGGGTGGCCTACGAGCAGTACTTC
TRBD1	TRBV19	-	TRBJ1-6	CASSGQGRESYNSPLHF	TGTGCCAGTAGTGGACAGGGGCGAGAGTCCTATAATTCACCCCTCCACTTT
-	TRBV30	-	TRBJ1-6	CAWSLEGGVGSPLHF	TGTGCCTGGAGTCTCGAGGGAGGAGTAGGTTCACCCCTCCACTTT
-	TRBV13	-	TRBJ2-7	CASSQTTGPYEQYF	TGTGCCAGCAGCCAAACTACAGGGCCCTACGAGCAGTACTTC
-	TRBV6-6	-	TRBJ1-3	CASSYPRFSGNTIYF	TGTGCCAGCAGTTATCCCCGGTTCTCTGGAAACACCATATATTTT
-	TRBV18	-	TRBJ2-7	CASSPNPGTGSYEQYF	TGTGCCAGCTCGCCGAACCCCGGGACTGGCTCCTACGAGCAGTACTTC
-	TRBV5-6	-	TRBJ2-2	CASSLLLYGRREAGELFF	TGTGCCAGCAGCTTGCTGTTGTATGGTAGAAGAGAAGCCGGGGAGCTGTTTTTT
TRBD2	TRBV11-3	-	TRBJ2-1	CASSPPSGGVNEQFF	TGTGCCAGCAGCCCCCCTAGCGGGGGGGTTAATGAGCAGTTCTTC
TRBD1	TRBV7-4	-	TRBJ1-5	CASSRSTGGEGGNQPQHF	TGTGCCAGCAGCCGCTCAACAGGGGGCGAGGGGGGCAATCAGCCCCAGCATTTT
-	TRBV12-3/TRBV12-4	medium-sized	TRBJ2-3	CASSPYTQYF	TGTGCCAGCAGTCCATATACGCAGTATTTT
TRBD2	TRBV19	-	TRBJ2-4	CASSKWSGGGLAKNIQYF	TGTGCCAGTAGTAAATGGAGTGGCGGGGGTCTAGCCAAAAACATTCAGTACTTC
-	TRBV10-3	-	TRBJ2-2	CAISANSGSNTGELFF	TGTGCCATCAGTGCAAACTCAGGGTCGAACACCGGGGAGCTGTTTTTT
TRBD2	TRBV4-1	-	TRBJ2-3	CASSQDSGVTGGRNTQYF	TGCGCCAGCAGCCAAGACAGTGGTGTGACGGGGGGGCGAAATACGCAGTATTTT
-	TRBV30	-	TRBJ2-7	CAWRYDNSYEQYF	TGTGCCTGGAGGTATGACAACTCTTACGAGCAGTACTTC
-	TRBV11-2	-	TRBJ1-2	CASSLLSLGAPGRGYTF	TGTGCCAGCAGCTTACTATCTTTGGGGGCCCCGGGACGCGGCTACACCTTC
-	TRBV20-1	-	TRBJ2-4	CPSGEVDIQYF	TGCCCCTCAGGGGAAGTGGACATTCAGTACTTC
TRBD1	TRBV5-6	-	TRBJ1-6	CASSLAGTGLSPLHF	TGTGCCAGCAGCTTGGCCGGGACAGGGTTGTCACCCCTCCACTTT
-	TRBV6-1	-	TRBJ1-1	CASSESPQNTEAFF	TGTGCCAGCAGTGAGAGCCCTCAAAACACTGAAGCTTTCTTT
TRBD2	TRBV19	-	TRBJ2-2	CASGGDTGELFF	TGTGCGAGCGGGGGGGACACCGGGGAGCTGTTTTTT
TRBD1	TRBV6-5	-	TRBJ1-5	CASRGQGLGQPQHF	TGTGCCAGCAGGGGACAGGGGCTTGGACAGCCCCAGCATTTT
-	TRBV6-5	-	TRBJ2-7	CASSYLPEPYEQYF	TGTGCCAGCAGTTACCTTCCTGAGCCCTACGAGCAGTACTTC
TRBD1	TRBV19	-	TRBJ1-1	CASSQTGPLLDTEAFF	TGTGCCAGTAGCCAGACAGGGCCTCTGCTGGACACTGAAGCTTTCTTT
TRBD2	TRBV9	-	TRBJ2-3	CASSLFAAGSSTDTQYF	TGTGCCAGCAGCCTCTTCGCAGCGGGGTCTAGCACAGATACGCAGTATTTT
-	TRBV2	few	TRBJ1-6	CASTLQSGGNSPLHF	TGTGCCAGCACCCTACAATCGGGGGGGAATTCACCCCTCCACTTT
TRBD2	TRBV3-1/TRBV3-2	once	TRBJ2-1	CASSQDIPTRGYNEQFF	TGTGCCAGCAGCCAAGATATCCCAACGCGGGGGTACAATGAGCAGTTCTTC
TRBD1	TRBV6-5	once	TRBJ2-7	CASRRQGSYEQYF	TGTGCCAGCAGGAGACAGGGTTCCTACGAGCAGTACTTC
TRBD1	TRBV11-2	-	TRBJ2-5	CASSDRGLETQYF	TGTGCCAGCAGCGACAGGGGGCTAGAGACCCAGTACTTC
-	TRBV15	-	TRBJ1-3	CATSFGQGNTIYF	TGTGCCACCAGCTTCGGACAGGGAAACACCATATATTTT